This T cell receptor (beta chain) was sequenced during a study of T cell changes during pregnancy in multiple sclerosis. Germline CDR1 LNHDA, CDR2 SQIVND (reference sequence). Trimming took 7 bases from V and 0 from J, leaving 11 bases between them. The CDR3 extends over 14 amino acids. This table comes from immunoSEQ multiplex PCR, and its TCRdb copy is limited to in-frame clones, with some not included. The sample carries about 62,000 clones, about 90% recorded once. This specimen consisted of peripheral blood, obtained in the second trimester of pregnancy. This receptor was taken from a female donor in good health, enrolled as a control in a pregnancy study. This chain connects TRBV19 to TRBJ2-3, with a tentative D call TRBD1 (6 bases). The CDR3 DNA follows: TGTGCCAGTAACAACAGGGCTAGCACAGATACGCAGTATTTT. This encodes CASNNRASTDTQYF.